This T cell receptor (beta chain) was documented in a study of blood T cells in healthy people across ages. The V end was cut by 5 bases, the J end by 4 bases, with 15 bases between. CDR1 is DFQATT and CDR2 is SNEGSKA in the germline V gene (reference sequence). The CDR3 totals 14 residues. A second PCR of roughly 7 to 11 cycles used a sample-barcoded 5' primer and a J-beta primer mix. TCRdb re-called the 5' RACE reads through MiXCR, storing one row per CDR3 protein. The sample records about 1.8 million distinct CDR3 sequences, 49% being singletons. The clonotype comes from a middle-aged woman in good health. This rearrangement joins TRBV20-1 to TRBJ1-5, with D possibly matching TRBD1 (6 bases). The sample consisted of blood. The CDR3 DNA is TGCAGTGCTCCCGTACAGGGTGGTAATCAGCCCCAGCATTTT. Translating gives CSAPVQGGNQPQHF.